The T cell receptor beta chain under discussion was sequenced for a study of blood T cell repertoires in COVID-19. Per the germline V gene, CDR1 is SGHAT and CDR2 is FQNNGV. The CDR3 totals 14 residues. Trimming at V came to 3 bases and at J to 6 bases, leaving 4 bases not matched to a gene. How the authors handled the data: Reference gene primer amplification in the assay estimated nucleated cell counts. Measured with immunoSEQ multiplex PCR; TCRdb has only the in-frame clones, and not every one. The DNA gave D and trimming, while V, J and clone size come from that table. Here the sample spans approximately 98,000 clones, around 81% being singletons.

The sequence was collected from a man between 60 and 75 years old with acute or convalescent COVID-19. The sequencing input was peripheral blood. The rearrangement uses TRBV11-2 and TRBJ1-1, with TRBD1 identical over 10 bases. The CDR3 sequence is CASSFGTGVAEAFF. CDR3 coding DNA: TGTGCCAGCAGCTTCGGGACAGGGGTAGCTGAAGCTTTCTTT.